The text below deals with one TCR beta chain. The data were obtained in a study of blood T cells in healthy people across ages. Primers used in a second PCR of roughly 6 to 12 cycles were a sample-barcoded 5' primer and a J-beta primer mix. TCRdb re-called the 5' RACE reads with MiXCR, one entry per CDR3 protein. This table has approximately 960,000 distinct CDR3 sequences, 25% to 30% appearing once. In addition, the sample was reused for a study of T cells of mothers and their children. That report notes: For the second PCR, the M1S primer put in sample barcodes and 2-4 random nucleotides. For each mother, over 9.5 million TCR beta CDR3 reads were obtained, and for each child, 2.5 million to 3 million. Whether pairs are related or unrelated, thymic selection shapes their TCR recombination output in much the same way.

The sample taken for sequencing was blood. The receptor comes from a middle-aged woman in good health.

The CDR3 reads CASSFEDRNSPLHF. The CDR3 nucleotides read TGTGCCAGCAGCTTCGAAGACAGGAACTCACCCCTCCACTTT. V gene TRBV7-9 combines with J gene TRBJ1-6, with D tentatively TRBD1 (6 bases). In germline, CDR1 is SEHNR, CDR2 FQNEAQ (reference sequence). CDR3 size: 14 residues. V was cut by 3 bases and J by 10 bases, with 13 bases left in between.